This T cell receptor (beta chain) comes out of a study of cytomegalovirus exposure and HLA in healthy donors (dated by TCRdb to about 2017). Background for the entire study: An earlier analysis of approximately 600 of the donors reported 250 to 300 Gb of sequence data and 100 million to 140 million unique TCR beta sequences from about 179 million T cells. Roughly 310 gigabases of sequencing data and approximately 85 million unique TCR sequences were included in an early release covering under 650 HLA-typed donors. Among the approximately 400 genotyped donors, more than 70% belonged to the genetic ancestry cluster associated with self-reported Caucasian donors. The study aimed to test whether cataloging public T cell receptors could reveal signatures of past pathogen exposure. The T cell repertoires of some 700 subjects were profiled by immunosequencing and related to cytomegalovirus serostatus. Along with the approximately 650-subject first cohort, a separate validation cohort of over a hundred different subjects was used. To predict cytomegalovirus infection status, the study combined high-throughput TCR immunosequencing, statistical association of individual TCRs with disease status, and machine learning. A later analysis re-analyzed previously published TCR beta repertoires from roughly 630 donors and added high-resolution HLA genotyping to study TCR occurrence patterns. Rather than drawing on any new phenotypic data, the later analysis identified candidate immune exposures from TCR beta sequences and the way those sequences occurred across donors. In an earlier analysis of 500 to 650 of the donors, high-throughput TCR beta sequencing was used to judge whether each TCR beta V gene segment behaved as functional or pseudogenic. Donor age, sex, ethnicity and CMV serostatus were compiled together with the repertoire data. A later genetic analysis used genome-wide SNP genotypes for about 55% of the 666 donors, treating that subset as a discovery cohort. Every discovery cohort repertoire had been produced on one sequencing platform. HLA typing included class I and class II loci at four-digit resolution. The number of donors typed differed by locus, with roughly 620-630 for A, B, C, DRB1 and DQB1, around 500 for DQA1, approximately 570 for DPA1, and roughly 450 for DPB1. Because of strong linkage in the cohort, 5 or 6 DR-DQ haplotypes were treated as single units for association and clustering. Among roughly 400 genotyped donors of the cohort, an average of around 250,000 unique TCR beta nucleotide sequences was sequenced per donor, of which about 19% were non-productive.

Paper-wide results and their limitations: An association between a missense DCLRE1C variant and V-gene and J-gene trimming of TCR beta chains was found in a later genetic analysis and replicated in an independent cohort. A further reported finding was that TCR beta sequences accurately predicted the HLA-A and HLA-B alleles for most subjects in the first cohort. In vitro tests confirmed that a few of the cytomegalovirus-associated TCR beta chains recognize cytomegalovirus antigens. The only immune exposure information available for the cohort was CMV serostatus. This cohort had only TCR beta chains sequenced, and the lack of alpha or paired-chain data limited which features could be detected. A later genetic analysis reported fewer N-insertions in productive TCRs among donors in an Asian-associated ancestry cluster than the roughly 670-donor mean. In a later analysis, TCR association rates were found to vary across HLA loci, with the most associated TCRs seen for DRB1 alleles and the fewest for HLA-C alleles. The authors suggested that the approach could potentially be extended to other disease states and immunological phenotypes. The presence/absence analyses assumed that sequencing depth was roughly uniform across donors, and that assumption may not be true. A later analysis found that HLA-associated TCR beta chains were more clonally expanded and had lower generation probabilities than equally common non-associated chains. The classifier was reported to diagnose cytomegalovirus status with high specificity and sensitivity in both the original cohort and the validation cohort. In a later analysis, several top co-occurrence clusters were reported to appear linked to parvovirus B19, influenza, CMV and Epstein-Barr virus. Most TCR sequences were observed very rarely across donors, whereas some public TCRs were present in many individuals. The sequencing pipeline was judged likely to have produced a cluster of highly shared sequence variants as a technical artifact. Correlated functional status among segregating V segments might reflect linkage disequilibrium, but an unknown experimental factor could not be ruled out. Strong co-occurrence of HLA alleles, especially DR and DQ, made assigning TCR associations to individual alleles difficult. The earlier analysis of about 600 of the donors excluded 15 to 20 rarely observed V segments, including chromosome 9 orphons, because counts were too low. In a later analysis, over 15,000 TCR beta sequences were associated with specific HLA alleles at a false discovery rate of 0.05. According to a later analysis, most CMV-associated TCR beta chains appeared to be HLA-restricted, and the HLA associations seemed to be driven largely by CMV exposure. In an earlier analysis of several hundred of the donors, most TCR beta V segments were observed in productive rearrangements about 87% or about 30% of the time, broadly matching IMGT annotations. Because some donors lacked HLA typing at each locus, the association tests relied only on the typed subset. The study listed 150 to 200 TCR beta chains as associated with cytomegalovirus. The 87-base-pair reads could not distinguish some IMGT-functional V segments, including TRBV6-2 and TRBV6-3, so those segments were excluded.

The cohort comprised some 730 healthy bone marrow donors. At the time of sampling, every cohort member was nominally healthy, though immune exposures that went unrecorded were likely present. The donor tested CMV seronegative and was one of the 352 seronegative cohort members. Every donor gave a peripheral blood sample, and the peripheral blood mononuclear cells from that sample were used for TCR beta sequencing. The Qiagen DNeasy Blood Extraction Kit was used to extract genomic DNA from the blood cell samples. Libraries were prepared through the immunoSEQ multiplex PCR assay. A mixture of 60 forward primers for TCR Vbeta segments and 13 reverse primers for TCR Jbeta segments was used in the multiplex PCR. The CDR3 region of rearranged TCR beta genes was amplified from genomic DNA with a multiplex PCR assay. On the Illumina HiSeq System, the amplified TCR beta libraries were sequenced as 87-base-pair reads. For the original study's pipeline: In a later analysis, tens of millions of unique TCR beta chains were counted across the approximately 620 repertoires, and around 10 million of these chains were shared by at least two donors. A nearest-neighbor algorithm error-corrected the raw reads and collapsed the reads into unique sequences, merging closely related sequences to remove PCR and sequencing errors. Alignment of CDR3 sequences to IMGT reference sequences was used to assign V, D and J gene segments. For a sequence to be retained, at least a six-nucleotide match to both a V gene segment and a J gene segment was required. A rearrangement counted as productive if the CDR3 had no stop codons and remained in frame with V and J, and every other rearrangement counted as non-productive. Following IMGT convention, CDR3 was defined as the stretch from the second conserved V-encoded cysteine up to the conserved J-encoded phenylalanine. The earlier analysis of approximately 500 of the donors excluded sequences that lacked an unambiguous match to a single V gene segment. An earlier analysis of a few hundred of the donors classified V segments as functional when productive rearrangements were above 56.7% and as segregating when the standard deviation between donors was above 5%. A statistical classification framework was developed to diagnose cytomegalovirus status using the catalog of TCR beta chain sequences. In a later analysis, V and J genes were assigned by comparing TCR nucleotide sequences against IMGT/GENE-DB human TR gene sequences. The TCRdist pipeline was used in a later analysis to assign CDR3 sequences and most-parsimonious VDJ recombination scenarios. In a later analysis, each TCR beta chain was defined by its CDR3 amino acid sequence together with its V-gene family, and reads without a unique V-gene family were excluded. As a way to deal with suspected cross-contamination and a sequencing artifact, a later analysis dropped nearly 600 nucleotide sequences that were highly shared and had low generation probability. In a later analysis, a clonal expansion index was calculated for each public chain from normalized within-repertoire ranks of inferred template counts. A later analysis computed generation probabilities with a VDJ recombination model fitted to out-of-frame rearrangements, and checked the results against IGoR. In a later analysis, TCR-TCR, TCR-HLA and TCR-CMV co-occurrence was scored with hypergeometric tests, and a repertoire-size bias correction was applied to TCR pairs. To estimate false discovery rates, a later analysis permuted the HLA or CMV assignments 20 times. A later analysis grouped co-occurring TCRs with DBSCAN, adding TCRdist sequence similarity when clustering within HLA-allele-positive subsets. Repertoires with fewer than 30,000 or more than 120,000 public chains, plus five repertoires with anomalous nucleotide sharing, were excluded from co-occurrence clustering. TCRdb carries this immuneACCESS record with in-frame sequences only. Its versions omit some clonotypes, under half of them owing to an unresolved V gene in the studies checked, with the rest unexplained. Clone size and the V and J calls come from that table; the DNA yielded D and trimming. This sample lists about 67,000 clones; over 75% were detected once. Roughly 4% of the sample lies in the top ten.

The CDR1 and CDR2 encoded by the germline V gene are SQVTM and ANQGSEA. Reading from cysteine to phenylalanine, the CDR3 counts 14 amino acids. The sequence is cut down to CDR3 DNA, 42 bases in frame from base 1. V drops 7 bases and J drops 5 bases, leaving 18 bases in between. A remark on this clone: The specificity of this receptor is unknown. There are no base qualities to consult, and no much larger clone falls within one base.

This TCR was recovered from a woman aged 25 to 39 in good health and CMV-seronegative. This chain is built from TRBV29-1 and TRBJ2-4, with the D gene not confidently named. Sequenced material: PBMCs. The DNA is as follows: TGCAGCGCCACCCTCTGGGCAAACGAAAACATTCAGTACTTC. It specifies CSATLWANENIQYF. Full variable domain (CDR3 extended with the reference TRBV29-1 and TRBJ2-4 proteins): SAVISQKPSRDICQRGTSLTIQCQVDSQVTMMFWYRQQPGQSLTLIATANQGSEATYESGFVIDKFPISRPNLTFSTLTVSNMSPEDSSIYLCSATLWANENIQYFGAGTRLSVL.